Shown below are 18 T cell receptor beta chains from a single sample sequenced in a study of T cell repertoires in cytomegalovirus infection. In TCRdb, the reads were re-called with MiXCR into one record per CDR3 protein. The sample carries 480,000 or so distinct CDR3 sequences, roughly 12% recorded once. Sequencing was performed on PBMCs. These receptors were taken from a human donor in good health (CMV status not recorded). Some clones in this sample may be carry-over from other donors' samples.

This clonotype was recorded a few times. The CDR3 reads CASSLGSGTGYGYTF. DNA for the CDR3: TGCGCCAGCAGCCTCGGCTCCGGGACAGGGTATGGCTACACCTTC. The V call is TRBV5-1, the J call TRBJ1-2; 9 bases line up with TRBD1. V shed 4 bases, J shed 5 bases, and the junction held 9 bases outside the gene matches. The CDR3 sequence is 15 residues long. CDR1 and CDR2 (germline): SGHRS, YFSETQ.

This chain connects TRBV6-6 to TRBJ2-1, with TRBD1 matching 8 bases. Germline lookup yields CDR1 MNHNY and CDR2 SVGAGI (reference sequence). V was pared by 7 bases and J by 8 bases, with 4 bases of the junction left unmatched. The CDR3 covers 12 residues. CDR3 sequence (DNA): TGTGCCAGCAATTCAGGGGGCGATGAGCAGTTCTTC. It yields the protein CASNSGGDEQFF.

The chain has TRBV20-1 and TRBJ1-5, with 7 bases fitting TRBD1. The length of the CDR3 is 14 residues. Trimming took 0 bases from V and 4 from J; bases not matched to a gene: 3. CDR1 and CDR2 (germline): DFQATT, SNEGSKA (reference sequence). CDR3 DNA: TGCAGTGCTAGAGACAGGGGGACTAATCAGCCCCAGCATTTT. Residues: CSARDRGTNQPQHF.

The CDR3 loop is CASSVPTSGSRTDTQYF. Written as DNA, the CDR3 is TGTGCCAGCAGCGTCCCGACTAGCGGGAGCCGCACAGATACGCAGTATTTT. This rearrangement joins TRBV9 to TRBJ2-3, with 12 positions matching TRBD2. CDR3 length equals 17 residues. CDR1 is SGDLS, CDR2 YYNGEE, per germline. V was clipped by 2 bases and J by 1 base; unmatched bases: 5.

This clonotype has at least ten counts. This chain links TRBV11-3 with TRBJ1-6; D is uncertain. The CDR3 sequence is 16 residues long. Trimming left V 4 bases short and J 1 base short, with 11 bases between. CDR1 is SGHNT, CDR2 YENEEA, per germline. The CDR3 nucleotides are TGTGCCAGCAGCTCCATTCGGTGGTCCTATAATTCACCCCTCCACTTT. Translation gives CASSSIRWSYNSPLHF.

This clonotype was recorded at least ten times. This chain connects TRBV7-2 to TRBJ1-1; D gene uncertain. CDR3 length: 13 amino acids. V lost 2 bases to trimming and J lost 5 bases, with 9 bases between them. CDR1 and CDR2 (germline): SGHTA, FQGNSA. The CDR3 reads CASSLSARTEAFF. As DNA, the CDR3 is TGTGCCAGCAGCTTAAGCGCGAGAACTGAAGCTTTCTTT.

This chain uses TRBV12-5 with TRBJ1-4; TRBD1 matches at 7 bases. There are 21 residues in the CDR3. V was clipped by 0 bases and J by 0 bases; unmatched bases: 16. Germline V gives CDR1 LGHNT, CDR2 FRNRAP. The CDR3 sequence is CASGLVLKTGSFDPTNEKLFF. The DNA for the CDR3 is TGTGCTAGTGGTTTGGTACTCAAGACAGGGTCTTTCGACCCAACTAATGAAAAACTGTTTTTT.

This clonotype was found a few times. The V and J genes are TRBV20-1 and TRBJ2-6; D is unclear. From germline, CDR1 is DFQATT and CDR2 SNEGSKA (reference sequence). V lost 2 bases, J lost 0 bases, and 5 bases lay in between. This CDR3 is built from 14 residues. CDR3 coding DNA: TGCAGTGCTAGAAGGGACTCTGGGGCCAACGTCCTGACTTTC. Translation gives CSARRDSGANVLTF.

A remark on this clonotype: A much larger clone lies one base from this, so it may be a read error. This sequence joins TRBV19 and TRBJ2-2, with D tentatively TRBD2 (5 bases). CDR3 length: 14 residues. Germline CDR1 LNHDA, CDR2 SQIVND (reference sequence). CDR3 residues: CASRKTMGTGELCF. Here the CDR3 DNA reads TGTGCCAGTAGGAAGACTATGGGCACCGGGGAGCTGTGTTTT.

V usage is TRBV29-1 and J usage is TRBJ1-4; possibly TRBD1 for D (6 bases). V lost 6 bases to trimming and J lost 8 bases, with 16 bases between them. CDR3 length: 13 residues. Germline V gives CDR1 SQVTM, CDR2 ANQGSEA. CDR3 DNA sequence: TGCAGCGTCATGAATCCGGGGGGCGAAAAACTGTTTTTT. This sequence encodes CSVMNPGGEKLFF.

The chain has TRBV12-3 or TRBV12-4 and TRBJ2-5; no firm D call. This CDR3 is built from 12 residues. The V gene lost 8 bases and the J gene lost 3 bases, with 10 bases spanning the gap. CDR3 in amino acids: CASGTTEETQYF. CDR3 sequence (DNA): TGTGCCAGCGGAACTACAGAAGAGACCCAGTACTTC.

This clonotype was recorded many times. The rearrangement joins TRBV7-2 to TRBJ1-1; tentative D call: TRBD1 (5 bases). The V and J ends lost 4 bases and 5 bases respectively, with 14 bases between them. This CDR3 is 14 amino acids long. In germline, CDR1 is SGHTA, CDR2 FQGNSA. This CDR3 reads CASSSGPWGTEAFF. The CDR3 coding sequence is TGTGCCAGCAGCTCGGGCCCCTGGGGGACTGAAGCTTTCTTT.

This clonotype was detected ten times or more. This chain links TRBV18 with TRBJ2-5, with a tentative D call TRBD1 (5 bases). The CDR3 covers 15 residues. Per the germline V gene, CDR1 is KGHSH and CDR2 is LQKENI. The V end was cut by 3 bases, the J end by 1 base, with 12 bases between. CDR3 in amino acids: CASSPTAPPQETQYF. The CDR3 region has the DNA TGTGCCAGCTCACCGACAGCGCCTCCCCAAGAGACCCAGTACTTC.

The rearrangement links TRBV5-6 to TRBJ1-2; maybe TRBD1 (5 bases). Germline V CDR1 and CDR2: SGHDT, YYEEEE. The CDR3 is 15 amino acids. Trimming pared 1 base from V and 0 bases from J, leaving 10 bases between. The CDR3 sequence: CASSLFGTANYGYTF. The CDR3 DNA is TGTGCCAGCAGCTTGTTCGGGACGGCTAACTATGGCTACACCTTC.

This clonotype was seen repeatedly, ten times or more. The V gene is TRBV3-1, the J gene TRBJ2-1; 8 nucleotides line up with TRBD2. This CDR3 is built from 17 residues. Germline V gene data show CDR1 as LGHDT and CDR2 as YNNKEL (reference sequence). After removal of 1 base from V and 10 bases from J, the junction contained 15 bases not matched to a gene. In DNA form, the CDR3 reads TGTGCCAGCAGCCAAGGTAGCCGGCTTGAAGCGGGGGAGGAGCAGTTCTTC. Encoded protein: CASSQGSRLEAGEEQFF.

This clonotype was observed a few times. This sequence joins TRBV19 and TRBJ1-4, with D unresolved. The CDR3 consists of 14 residues. The V gene's germline CDR1 is LNHDA and CDR2 SQIVND (reference sequence). Trimming pared 2 bases from V and 8 bases from J, leaving 12 bases between. CDR3 amino acids: CASSISDWQEKLFF. In DNA, the CDR3 is TGTGCCAGTAGTATATCGGATTGGCAGGAAAAACTGTTTTTT.

This clonotype has ten or more counts. The chain has TRBV7-8 and TRBJ1-5; unclear D gene. Germline CDR1 SGHVS, CDR2 FQNEAQ. Trimming removed 5 bases at V and 2 bases at J, with 10 bases between. There are 14 residues in the CDR3. CDR3 in DNA: TGTGCCAGCAGCCCCCGGCGGGGCAATCAGCCCCAGCATTTT. It specifies CASSPRRGNQPQHF. Full variable domain (outside the CDR3, taken from reference TRBV7-8 and TRBJ1-5): GAGVSQSPRYKVAKRGQDVALRCDPISGHVSLFWYQQALGQGPEFLTYFQNEAQLDKSGLPSDRFFAERPEGSVSTLKIQRTQQEDSAVYLCASSPRRGNQPQHFGDGTRLSIL.

The chain uses TRBV27 and TRBJ2-5, with a tentative D call TRBD2 (6 bases). CDR3 length: 14 residues. The germline gives CDR1 MNHEY, CDR2 SMNVEV (reference sequence). Trimming took off 5 bases at V and 5 bases at J, with 15 bases between the two ends. The CDR3 here is CASSKVEGPETQYF. The DNA for the CDR3 is TGTGCCAGCAGTAAAGTGGAGGGGCCGGAGACCCAGTACTTC.